This T cell receptor beta chain was sequenced for a study of CD4 T cells in relation to SARS-CoV-2 and coronaviruses. Study findings and constraints: Compared with monoreactive clones, crossreactive clones showed significantly weaker SARS-CoV-2 expansion. In roughly 61% of donors, memory CD4+ clonotypes crossrecognized SARS-CoV-2 and at least one common cold coronavirus spike. No donor gave both pre-pandemic and post-infection samples.

V was clipped by 8 bases and J by 1 base, with 5 bases between them. The CDR3 is 10 amino acids. Germline V gives CDR1 DFQATT, CDR2 SNEGSKA (reference sequence). Before the COVID-19 pandemic, during about 2011-2019, CD4+ T cells were taken from unexposed donors. About this clone: Its target is unknown.

Clones were read by immunoSEQ multiplex PCR, and TCRdb kept only the in-frame ones, dropping some. The profile shows about 59,000 clones, roughly 85% of them singletons. Sequencing was done on a sample of memory CD4+ T cells from PBMCs. The chain uses TRBV20-1 and TRBJ1-2; D is unresolved. The TCR originated in a human donor in good health. The CDR3 bases are TGCAGTTCCTTTAACTATGGCTACACCTTC. Its protein product is CSSFNYGYTF.